This TCR beta chain was profiled in a study of cytomegalovirus exposure and HLA in healthy donors. Study-level information: Unique TCRs from HLA-typed donors, 85 million to 100 million of them, were held in an early data release.

This clone occurred a few times. The PCR was carried out with 60 Vbeta primers and 13 Jbeta primers. Profiled with immunoSEQ multiplex PCR; TCRdb holds only in-frame clones, not every one. Here the sample spans some 97,000 clones, about 75% being singletons. The CDR3 spans 15 residues. The V segment lost 4 bases and the J segment 4 bases; nucleotides outside the gene matches: 7. Germline V gene lookup returns CDR1 MNHNS and CDR2 SASEGT. Input material: PBMCs. This receptor was obtained from a woman aged 18-29 years in good health and CMV-seropositive. The chain couples TRBV6-1 to TRBJ1-2; 9 nucleotides align to TRBD1. The CDR3 loop is CASSGIPGQGYGYTF. The CDR3 coding sequence is TGTGCCAGCAGTGGAATACCGGGACAGGGCTATGGCTACACCTTC.